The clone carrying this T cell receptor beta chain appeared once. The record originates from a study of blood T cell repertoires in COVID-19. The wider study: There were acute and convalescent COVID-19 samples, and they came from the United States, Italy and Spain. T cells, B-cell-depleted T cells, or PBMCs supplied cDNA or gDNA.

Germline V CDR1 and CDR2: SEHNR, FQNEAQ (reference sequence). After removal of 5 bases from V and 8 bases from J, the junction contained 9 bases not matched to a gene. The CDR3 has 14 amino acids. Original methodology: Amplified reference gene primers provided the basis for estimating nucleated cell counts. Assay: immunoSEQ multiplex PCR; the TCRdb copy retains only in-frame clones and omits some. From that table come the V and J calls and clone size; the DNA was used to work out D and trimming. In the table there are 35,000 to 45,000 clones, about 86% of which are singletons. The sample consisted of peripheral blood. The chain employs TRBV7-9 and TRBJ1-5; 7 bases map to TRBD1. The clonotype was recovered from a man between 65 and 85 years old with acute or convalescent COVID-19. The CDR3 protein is CASSKGFQGEPQHF. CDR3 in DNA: TGTGCCAGCAGCAAGGGTTTTCAGGGGGAGCCCCAGCATTTT.